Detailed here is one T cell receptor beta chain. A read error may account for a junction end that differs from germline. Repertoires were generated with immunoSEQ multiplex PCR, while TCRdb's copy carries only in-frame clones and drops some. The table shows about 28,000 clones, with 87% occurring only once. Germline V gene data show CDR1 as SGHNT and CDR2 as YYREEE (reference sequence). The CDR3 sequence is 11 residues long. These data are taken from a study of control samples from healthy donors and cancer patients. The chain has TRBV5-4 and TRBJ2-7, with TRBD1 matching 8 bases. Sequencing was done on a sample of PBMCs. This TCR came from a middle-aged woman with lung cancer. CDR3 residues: CASSLGGDRNF. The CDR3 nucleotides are TGTGCCAGCAGCTTGGGGGGGGACAGGAACTTC.